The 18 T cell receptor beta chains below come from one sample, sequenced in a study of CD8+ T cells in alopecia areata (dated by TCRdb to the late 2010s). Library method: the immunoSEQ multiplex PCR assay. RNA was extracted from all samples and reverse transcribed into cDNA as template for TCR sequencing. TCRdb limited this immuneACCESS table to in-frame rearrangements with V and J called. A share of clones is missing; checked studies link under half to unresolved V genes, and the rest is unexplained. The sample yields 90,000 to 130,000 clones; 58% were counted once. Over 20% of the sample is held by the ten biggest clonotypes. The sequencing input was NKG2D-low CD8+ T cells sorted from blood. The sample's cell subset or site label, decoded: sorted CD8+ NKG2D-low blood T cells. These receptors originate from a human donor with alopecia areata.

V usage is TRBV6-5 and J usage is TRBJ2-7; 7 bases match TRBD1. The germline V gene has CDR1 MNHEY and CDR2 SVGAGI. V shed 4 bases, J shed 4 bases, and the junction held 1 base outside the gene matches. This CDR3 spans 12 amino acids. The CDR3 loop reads CASSLQGYEQYF. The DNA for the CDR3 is TGTGCCAGCAGTTTACAGGGGTACGAGCAGTACTTC.

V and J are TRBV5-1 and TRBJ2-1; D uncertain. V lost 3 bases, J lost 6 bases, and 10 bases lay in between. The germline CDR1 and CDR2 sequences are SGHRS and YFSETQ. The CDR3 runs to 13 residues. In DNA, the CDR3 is TGCGCCAGCAGCTACCGTTGGGCCAATGAGCAGTTCTTC. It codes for CASSYRWANEQFF.

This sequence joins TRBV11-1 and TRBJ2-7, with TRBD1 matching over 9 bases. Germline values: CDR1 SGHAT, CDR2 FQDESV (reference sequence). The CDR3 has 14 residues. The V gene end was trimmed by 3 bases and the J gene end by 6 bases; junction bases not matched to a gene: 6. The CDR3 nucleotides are TGTGCCAGCAGCTTCCGGGGGACAGGGAGCGAGCAGTACTTC. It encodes CASSFRGTGSEQYF.

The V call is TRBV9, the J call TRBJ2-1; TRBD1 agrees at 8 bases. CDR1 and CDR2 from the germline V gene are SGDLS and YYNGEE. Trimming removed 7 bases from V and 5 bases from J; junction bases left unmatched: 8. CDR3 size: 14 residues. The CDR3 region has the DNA TGTGCCAGCGGCGGACAGGGATTCAACAATGAGCAGTTCTTC. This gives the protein CASGGQGFNNEQFF.

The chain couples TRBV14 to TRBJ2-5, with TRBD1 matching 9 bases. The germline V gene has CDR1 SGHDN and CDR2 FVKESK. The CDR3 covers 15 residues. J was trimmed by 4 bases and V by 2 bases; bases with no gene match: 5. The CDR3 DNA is TGTGCCAGCAGCCAATACAGGGGGCAGGGAGAGACCCAGTACTTC. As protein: CASSQYRGQGETQYF.

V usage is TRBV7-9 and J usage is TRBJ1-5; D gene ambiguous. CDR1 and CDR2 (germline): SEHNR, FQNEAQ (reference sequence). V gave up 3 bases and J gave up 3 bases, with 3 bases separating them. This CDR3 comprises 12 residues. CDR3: CASSFPNQPQHF. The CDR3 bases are TGTGCCAGCAGCTTCCCCAATCAGCCCCAGCATTTT.

CDR3 protein: CASSQDTPGGLDTEAFF. The CDR3 bases are TGCGCCAGCAGCCAAGATACGCCGGGGGGCCTCGACACTGAAGCTTTCTTT. V is TRBV4-1 and J is TRBJ1-1, with D perhaps TRBD1 (6 bases). Germline lookup yields CDR1 MGHRA and CDR2 YSYEKL. This CDR3 has 17 amino acids. V was shortened by 0 bases and J by 3 bases, with 17 bases between the two germline ends.

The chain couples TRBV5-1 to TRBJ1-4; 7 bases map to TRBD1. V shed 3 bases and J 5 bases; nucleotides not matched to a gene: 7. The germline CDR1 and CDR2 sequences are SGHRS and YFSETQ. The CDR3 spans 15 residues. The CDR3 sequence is CASSSRTGINEKLFF. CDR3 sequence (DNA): TGCGCCAGCAGCTCGCGGACAGGAATAAATGAAAAACTGTTTTTT.

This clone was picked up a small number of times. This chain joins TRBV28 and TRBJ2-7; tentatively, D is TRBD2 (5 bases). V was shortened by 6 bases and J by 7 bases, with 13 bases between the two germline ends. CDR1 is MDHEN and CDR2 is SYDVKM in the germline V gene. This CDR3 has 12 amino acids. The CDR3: CASRRERYEQYF. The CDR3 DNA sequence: TGTGCCAGCAGAAGGGAGCGCTATGAGCAGTACTTC.

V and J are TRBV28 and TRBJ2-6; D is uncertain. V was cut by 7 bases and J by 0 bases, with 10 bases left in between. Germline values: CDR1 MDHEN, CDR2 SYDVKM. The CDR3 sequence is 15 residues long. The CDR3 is CASTRRSSGANVLTF. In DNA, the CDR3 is TGTGCCAGCACCCGTAGGAGCTCTGGGGCCAACGTCCTGACTTTC. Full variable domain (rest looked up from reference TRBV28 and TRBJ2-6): DVKVTQSSRYLVKRTGEKVFLECVQDMDHENMFWYRQDPGLGLRLIYFSYDVKMKEKGDIPEGYSVSREKKERFSLILESASTNQTSMYLCASTRRSSGANVLTFGAGSRLTVL.

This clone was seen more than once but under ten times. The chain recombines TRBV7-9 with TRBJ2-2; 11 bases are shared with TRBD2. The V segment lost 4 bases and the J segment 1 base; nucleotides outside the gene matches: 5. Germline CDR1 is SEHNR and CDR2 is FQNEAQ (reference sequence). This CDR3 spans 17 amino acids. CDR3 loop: CASSSPTSGGNTGELFF. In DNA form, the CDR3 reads TGTGCCAGCAGCTCACCCACTAGCGGGGGGAACACCGGGGAGCTGTTTTTT.

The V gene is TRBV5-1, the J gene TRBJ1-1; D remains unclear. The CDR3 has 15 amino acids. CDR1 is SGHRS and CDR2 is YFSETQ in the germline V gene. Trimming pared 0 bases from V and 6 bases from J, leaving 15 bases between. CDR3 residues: CASSLAPGISSEAFF. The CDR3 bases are TGCGCCAGCAGCTTGGCTCCGGGTATCTCCTCTGAAGCTTTCTTT.

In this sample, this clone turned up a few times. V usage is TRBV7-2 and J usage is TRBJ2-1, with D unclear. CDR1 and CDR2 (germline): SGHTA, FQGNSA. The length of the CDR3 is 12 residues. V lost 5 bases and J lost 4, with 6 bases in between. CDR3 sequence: CASSPLYNEQFF. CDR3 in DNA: TGTGCCAGCAGCCCACTGTACAATGAGCAGTTCTTC.

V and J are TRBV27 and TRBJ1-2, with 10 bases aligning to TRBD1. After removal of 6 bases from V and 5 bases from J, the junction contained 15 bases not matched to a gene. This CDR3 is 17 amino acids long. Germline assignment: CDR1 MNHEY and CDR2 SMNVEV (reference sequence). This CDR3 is CASSWGPGQGLGYGYTF. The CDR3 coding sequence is TGTGCCAGCAGCTGGGGTCCGGGACAGGGGTTAGGGTATGGCTACACCTTC.

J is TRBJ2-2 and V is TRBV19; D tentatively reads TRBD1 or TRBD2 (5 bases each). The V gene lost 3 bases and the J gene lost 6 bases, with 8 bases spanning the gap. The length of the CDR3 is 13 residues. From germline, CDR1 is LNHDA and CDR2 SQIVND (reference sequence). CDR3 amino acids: CASSIWGSGELFF. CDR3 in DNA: TGTGCCAGTAGTATCTGGGGGTCCGGGGAGCTGTTTTTT.

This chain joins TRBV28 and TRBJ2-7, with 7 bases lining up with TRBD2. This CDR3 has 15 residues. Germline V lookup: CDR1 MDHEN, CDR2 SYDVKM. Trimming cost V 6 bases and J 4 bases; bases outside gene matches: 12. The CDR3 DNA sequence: TGTGCCAGCAGCCTCCTCCGCGGGAGAAGGTACGAGCAGTACTTC. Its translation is CASSLLRGRRYEQYF.

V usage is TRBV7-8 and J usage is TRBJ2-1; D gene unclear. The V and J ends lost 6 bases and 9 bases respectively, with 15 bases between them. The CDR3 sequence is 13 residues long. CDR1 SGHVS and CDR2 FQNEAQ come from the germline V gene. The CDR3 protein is CASSLATLGEQFF. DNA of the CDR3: TGTGCCAGCAGTTTGGCCACCCTCGGTGAGCAGTTCTTC.

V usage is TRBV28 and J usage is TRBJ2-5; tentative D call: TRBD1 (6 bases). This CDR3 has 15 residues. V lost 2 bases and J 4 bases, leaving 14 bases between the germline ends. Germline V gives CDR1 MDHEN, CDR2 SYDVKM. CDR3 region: CASSLISGARETQYF. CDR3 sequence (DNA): TGTGCCAGCAGTTTAATTTCAGGGGCTCGAGAGACCCAGTACTTC.